The source of this TCR beta chain is a study of T cells in Graves' hyperthyroidism and ophthalmopathy. This clonotype was found a few times. Exclusion followed for patients with uncontrolled infection, other autoimmune disease, pregnancy or lactation. The blood specimen was taken at initial hyperthyroidism diagnosis, before any ophthalmopathy symptoms. Fresh peripheral blood, 8 to 10 ml of it, supplied the PBMCs. CDR3 length equals 13 residues. Germline V gives CDR1 LNHDA, CDR2 SQIVND (reference sequence). With 5 bases removed from V and 4 bases from J, the gap between germline ends came to 9 bases. Template material for amplifying TCR beta CDR3 regions consisted of RNA transcripts. The HTBI primer set was used in a first-round RT-PCR of the TCR CDR3. TCRdb re-called the multiplex PCR reads through MiXCR, storing one row per CDR3 protein. The table shows approximately 600,000 distinct CDR3 sequences, with 14% occurring only once.

The genes are TRBV19 and TRBJ1-3; no clear D gene. The TCR originated in a woman aged 25-40 years with Graves' hyperthyroidism that later progressed to Graves' ophthalmopathy. Sequencing was carried out using blood. CDR3 loop: CASSAVRGNTIYF. DNA of the CDR3: TGTGCCAGTAGTGCGGTAAGAGGAAACACCATATATTTT. Looking up the rest from reference TRBV19 and TRBJ1-3 gives the full variable domain: DGGITQSPKYLFRKEGQNVTLSCEQNLNHDAMYWYRQDPGQGLRLIYYSQIVNDFQKGDIAEGYSVSREKKESFPLTVTSAQKNPTAFYLCASSAVRGNTIYFGEGSWLTVV.